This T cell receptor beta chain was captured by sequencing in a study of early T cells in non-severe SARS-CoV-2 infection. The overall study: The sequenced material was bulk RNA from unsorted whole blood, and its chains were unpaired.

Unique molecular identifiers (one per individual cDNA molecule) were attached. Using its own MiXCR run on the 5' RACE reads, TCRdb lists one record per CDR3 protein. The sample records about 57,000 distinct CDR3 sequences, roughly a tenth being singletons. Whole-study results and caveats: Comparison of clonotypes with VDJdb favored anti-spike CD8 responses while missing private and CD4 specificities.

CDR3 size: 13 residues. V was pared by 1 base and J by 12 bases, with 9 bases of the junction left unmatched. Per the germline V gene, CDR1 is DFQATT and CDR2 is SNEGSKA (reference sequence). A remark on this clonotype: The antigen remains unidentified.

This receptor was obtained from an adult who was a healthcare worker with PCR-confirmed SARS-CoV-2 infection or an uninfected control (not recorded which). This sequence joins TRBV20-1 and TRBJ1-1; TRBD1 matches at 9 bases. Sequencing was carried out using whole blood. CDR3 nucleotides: TGCAGTGCTAGAGGGATGGGACAGGGCCGTTCTTTCTTT. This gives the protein CSARGMGQGRSFF.